These T cell receptor beta chains were read from a single sample in a study of blood T cell repertoires in COVID-19. Produced via immunoSEQ multiplex PCR; TCRdb's table is partial and in-frame only. Counted here are roughly 170,000 clones, over 70% occurring once; the ten biggest clones make up roughly 5%. The material sequenced was PBMCs or T cells enriched from blood (not recorded which). These receptors were taken from a woman aged 40-49 years with acute COVID-19. Each CDR3 is given with its conserved first and last residue. D genes are given only for firm matches. Only part of the rows carry a size: once, few, many, or a class if the clone is expanded.

len: 14; j_gene: TRBJ1-2; v_gene: TRBV30; d_gene: TRBD1; abundance: few; CDR3aa: CAWSSDSTGRGYTF; CDR3nt: TGTGCCTGGAGCTCTGATTCGACAGGGAGAGGCTACACCTTC
len: 15; j_gene: TRBJ2-2; v_gene: TRBV5-4; d_gene: TRBD1; abundance: NA; CDR3aa: CASSVGTEPIGELFF; CDR3nt: TGTGCCAGCAGCGTTGGGACAGAGCCGATCGGGGAGCTGTTTTTT
len: 15; j_gene: TRBJ1-5; v_gene: TRBV7-2; d_gene: NA; abundance: NA; CDR3aa: CASSLVSNSNQLQHF; CDR3nt: TGTGCCAGCAGCTTAGTCAGCAATAGCAATCAGCTCCAGCATTTT
len: 15; j_gene: TRBJ2-7; v_gene: TRBV11-2; d_gene: TRBD2; abundance: NA; CDR3aa: CASSLGLASSYEQYF; CDR3nt: TGTGCCAGCAGCCTGGGACTAGCGTCCTCCTACGAGCAGTACTTC
len: 11; j_gene: TRBJ2-1; v_gene: TRBV18; d_gene: NA; abundance: NA; CDR3aa: CASSLNNEQFF; CDR3nt: TGTGCCAGCTCACTTAACAATGAGCAGTTCTTC
len: 13; j_gene: TRBJ1-2; v_gene: TRBV7-9; d_gene: NA; abundance: NA; CDR3aa: CASSLQGLYGYTF; CDR3nt: TGTGCCAGCAGCTTACAGGGACTTTATGGCTACACCTTC
len: 12; j_gene: TRBJ2-1; v_gene: TRBV7-2; d_gene: NA; abundance: NA; CDR3aa: CASSRTYNEQFF; CDR3nt: TGTGCCAGCAGTCGGACTTACAATGAGCAGTTCTTC
len: 16; j_gene: TRBJ1-4; v_gene: TRBV5-6; d_gene: TRBD1; abundance: NA; CDR3aa: CASSSIQGATNEKLFF; CDR3nt: TGTGCCAGCAGCTCGATACAGGGGGCAACTAATGAAAAACTGTTTTTT
len: 14; j_gene: TRBJ1-1; v_gene: TRBV6-1; d_gene: TRBD1; abundance: NA; CDR3aa: CASSEQGANTEAFF; CDR3nt: TGTGCCAGCAGTGAACAGGGGGCGAACACTGAAGCTTTCTTT
len: 14; j_gene: TRBJ1-2; v_gene: TRBV4-1; d_gene: TRBD1; abundance: NA; CDR3aa: CASSQATGAGGYTF; CDR3nt: TGCGCCAGCAGCCAAGCTACAGGGGCGGGTGGCTACACCTTC
len: 13; j_gene: TRBJ1-1; v_gene: TRBV11-2; d_gene: NA; abundance: NA; CDR3aa: CASSWESGTEAFF; CDR3nt: TGTGCCAGCAGCTGGGAGAGTGGAACTGAAGCTTTCTTT
len: 14; j_gene: TRBJ1-2; v_gene: TRBV12-5; d_gene: NA; abundance: NA; CDR3aa: CASGFLEAGASYTF; CDR3nt: TGTGCTAGTGGTTTTTTGGAAGCTGGGGCGAGCTACACCTTC
len: 12; j_gene: TRBJ2-3; v_gene: TRBV25-1; d_gene: TRBD2; abundance: NA; CDR3aa: CASRRGADTQYF; CDR3nt: TGTGCCAGCAGGCGGGGGGCAGATACGCAGTATTTT
len: 16; j_gene: TRBJ1-1; v_gene: TRBV19; d_gene: TRBD1; abundance: NA; CDR3aa: CASSYIRGPQNTEAFF; CDR3nt: TGTGCCAGTAGTTACATTAGGGGGCCCCAGAACACTGAAGCTTTCTTT
len: 15; j_gene: TRBJ1-3; v_gene: TRBV13; d_gene: NA; abundance: few; CDR3aa: CASSLTSSSGNTIYF; CDR3nt: TGTGCCAGCAGCCTGACATCCAGCTCTGGAAACACCATATATTTT
len: 13; j_gene: TRBJ1-3; v_gene: TRBV7-9; d_gene: NA; abundance: NA; CDR3aa: CASSATPGNTIYF; CDR3nt: TGTGCCAGCAGCGCCACTCCTGGAAACACCATATATTTT
len: 16; j_gene: TRBJ1-6; v_gene: TRBV18; d_gene: NA; abundance: few; CDR3aa: CASSPSRQGNNSPLHF; CDR3nt: TGTGCCAGCTCACCATCCCGGCAGGGAAATAATTCACCCCTCCACTTT
len: 13; j_gene: TRBJ2-2; v_gene: TRBV12-3/TRBV12-4; d_gene: NA; abundance: NA; CDR3aa: CASSVRVTGELFF; CDR3nt: TGTGCCAGCAGTGTCAGGGTAACCGGGGAGCTGTTTTTT
len: 14; j_gene: TRBJ2-3; v_gene: TRBV18; d_gene: NA; abundance: NA; CDR3aa: CASSPLSYTDTQYF; CDR3nt: TGTGCCAGCTCACCCCTCAGTTACACAGATACGCAGTATTTT
len: 17; j_gene: TRBJ1-1; v_gene: TRBV25-1; d_gene: NA; abundance: NA; CDR3aa: CASSPWGGIGELTEAFF; CDR3nt: TGTGCCAGCAGCCCTTGGGGCGGGATTGGGGAATTGACTGAAGCTTTCTTT
len: 17; j_gene: TRBJ2-1; v_gene: TRBV5-1; d_gene: TRBD2; abundance: once; CDR3aa: CASSFQTSGRAGNEQFF; CDR3nt: TGCGCCAGCAGCTTCCAGACTAGCGGGAGGGCCGGCAATGAGCAGTTCTTC
len: 15; j_gene: TRBJ1-3; v_gene: TRBV6-5; d_gene: TRBD1; abundance: NA; CDR3aa: CASREFRGQGNTIYF; CDR3nt: TGTGCCAGCAGGGAGTTCAGGGGGCAAGGAAACACCATATATTTT
len: 15; j_gene: TRBJ2-1; v_gene: TRBV30; d_gene: TRBD2; abundance: NA; CDR3aa: CAWRLAGGPGNEQFF; CDR3nt: TGTGCCTGGAGACTAGCGGGAGGGCCGGGTAATGAGCAGTTCTTC
len: 17; j_gene: TRBJ1-2; v_gene: TRBV2; d_gene: TRBD1; abundance: once; CDR3aa: CASTLRAGGVVFYGYTF; CDR3nt: TGTGCCAGCACCTTGAGGGCAGGGGGCGTTGTGTTCTATGGCTACACCTTC
len: 15; j_gene: TRBJ1-1; v_gene: TRBV7-9; d_gene: NA; abundance: NA; CDR3aa: CASSLSQGLSTEAFF; CDR3nt: TGTGCCAGCAGCTTATCCCAGGGTTTAAGCACTGAAGCTTTCTTT
len: 15; j_gene: TRBJ2-1; v_gene: TRBV7-9; d_gene: TRBD2; abundance: many; CDR3aa: CASSPPFREGQKQFF; CDR3nt: TGTGCCAGCAGCCCCCCTTTCCGGGAGGGCCAAAAGCAGTTCTTC
len: 12; j_gene: TRBJ2-5; v_gene: TRBV5-5; d_gene: TRBD1; abundance: once; CDR3aa: CASSLQGATQYF; CDR3nt: TGTGCCAGCAGCTTACAGGGGGCGACCCAGTACTTC
len: 15; j_gene: TRBJ2-1; v_gene: TRBV6-4; d_gene: TRBD2; abundance: once; CDR3aa: CASRLSSGRVDEQFF; CDR3nt: TGTGCCAGCAGATTATCTAGCGGGAGGGTAGATGAGCAGTTCTTC